The 7 T cell receptor beta chains reported below all come from one sample, sequenced in a study of blood T cell repertoires in COVID-19 (TCRdb year 2020). The library was generated by the immunoSEQ multiplex PCR assay. TCRdb mirrors the immuneACCESS table, restricted to in-frame sequences. Some clones are absent from its copies; in checked studies, under half trace to an unresolved V gene, and the reason for the others is unknown. Here the sample has nearly 55,000 clones; around 78% occur a single time. The ten most abundant clones make up 14% to 15% of the sample. Sequencing was performed on peripheral blood. The receptors were sampled from a human donor with active or convalescent COVID-19. The donor label of this sample is uncertain.

This sequence joins TRBV9 and TRBJ2-1; possibly TRBD1 for D (6 bases). CDR1 is SGDLS and CDR2 is YYNGEE in the germline V gene. The CDR3 sequence is 15 residues long. V lost 3 bases, J lost 0 bases, and 10 bases lay in between. This CDR3 is CASSAGQGSYNEQFF. The CDR3 coding sequence is TGTGCCAGCAGCGCGGGACAAGGCTCCTACAATGAGCAGTTCTTC.

This clone occurred once. The chain combines TRBV7-3 with TRBJ1-5, with 7 bases aligning to TRBD1. With V trimmed by 5 bases and J by 0 bases, 7 bases remained unmatched. Germline CDR1 reads SGHTA; CDR2 reads FQGTGA. The CDR3 consists of 16 residues. DNA for the CDR3: TGTGCCAGCAGCCCAAGGACAGGAGATAGCAATCAGCCCCAGCATTTT. Translated, it gives CASSPRTGDSNQPQHF.

This chain joins TRBV30 and TRBJ2-2; TRBD2 matches 7 bases. This CDR3 is 16 amino acids long. CDR1 GTSNPN and CDR2 SVGIG come from the germline V gene (reference sequence). The V and J ends lost 0 bases and 3 bases, in that order; junction bases with no gene match: 7. The CDR3: CAWSVQSGIYTGELFF. The CDR3 DNA reads TGTGCCTGGAGTGTACAAAGCGGGATATACACCGGGGAGCTGTTTTTT.

The V gene is TRBV19, the J gene TRBJ2-2; 7 nucleotides agree with TRBD1. The V gene end was trimmed by 6 bases and the J gene end by 4 bases; junction bases not matched to a gene: 8. Germline V gene sequence: CDR1 LNHDA, CDR2 SQIVND (reference sequence). The CDR3 spans 15 residues. The DNA of the CDR3 is TGTGCCAGTAGGAAAGCGGACAGGTCCACCGGGGAGCTGTTTTTT. This translates into CASRKADRSTGELFF. The complete variable domain, with remaining parts taken from reference TRBV19 and TRBJ2-2, reads DGGITQSPKYLFRKEGQNVTLSCEQNLNHDAMYWYRQDPGQGLRLIYYSQIVNDFQKGDIAEGYSVSREKKESFPLTVTSAQKNPTAFYLCASRKADRSTGELFFGEGSRLTVL.

V gene TRBV7-2 combines with J gene TRBJ2-1, with 8 bases fitting TRBD2. CDR3 length: 14 amino acids. V shed 11 bases, J shed 8 bases, and the junction held 14 bases outside the gene matches. CDR1 and CDR2 from the germline V gene are SGHTA and FQGNSA. CDR3 nucleotides: TGTGCCGGGGGGCGGGAGGCCCTTGGACATGAGCAGTTCTTC. Protein: CAGGREALGHEQFF.

This clone is classed as medium-sized. This chain links TRBV7-7 with TRBJ2-2, with D tentatively TRBD2 (5 bases). CDR3 length: 13 residues. The V end lost 6 bases, the J end lost 6 bases, and 11 bases lay between the germline ends. Germline CDR1 and CDR2: SSHAT and FNYEAQ (reference sequence). The CDR3 loop reads CASSPSGSGELFF. CDR3 nucleotide sequence: TGTGCCAGCAGTCCCTCGGGGTCCGGGGAGCTGTTTTTT.

This clone is termed medium-sized. The gene calls are TRBV28 and TRBJ1-6; tentatively, D is TRBD1 (5 bases). V was shortened by 8 bases and J by 0 bases, with 8 bases between the two germline ends. This CDR3 region has 14 residues. CDR1 and CDR2 from the germline V gene are MDHEN and SYDVKM. CDR3 loop: CASGASSYNSPLHF. Written as DNA, the CDR3 is TGTGCCAGCGGGGCCAGCTCCTATAATTCACCCCTCCACTTT.